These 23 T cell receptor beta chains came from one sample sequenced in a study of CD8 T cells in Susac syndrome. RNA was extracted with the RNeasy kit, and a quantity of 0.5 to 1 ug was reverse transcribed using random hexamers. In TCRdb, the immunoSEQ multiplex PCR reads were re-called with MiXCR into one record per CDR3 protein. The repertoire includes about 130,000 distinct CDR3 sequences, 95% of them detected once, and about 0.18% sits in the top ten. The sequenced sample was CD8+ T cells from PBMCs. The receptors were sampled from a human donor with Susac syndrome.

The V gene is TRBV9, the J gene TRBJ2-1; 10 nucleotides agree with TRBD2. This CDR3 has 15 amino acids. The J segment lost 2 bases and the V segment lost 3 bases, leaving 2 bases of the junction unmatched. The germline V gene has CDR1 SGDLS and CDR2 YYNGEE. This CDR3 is CASSEGTSAYNEQFF. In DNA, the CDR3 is TGTGCCAGCAGCGAGGGGACTAGCGCCTACAATGAGCAGTTCTTC.

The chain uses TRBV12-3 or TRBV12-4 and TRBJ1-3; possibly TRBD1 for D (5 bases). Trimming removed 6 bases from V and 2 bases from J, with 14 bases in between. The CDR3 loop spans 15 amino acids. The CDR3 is CASRVKGRTGNTIYF. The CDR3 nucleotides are TGTGCCAGCAGAGTGAAGGGGAGAACTGGAAACACCATATATTTT.

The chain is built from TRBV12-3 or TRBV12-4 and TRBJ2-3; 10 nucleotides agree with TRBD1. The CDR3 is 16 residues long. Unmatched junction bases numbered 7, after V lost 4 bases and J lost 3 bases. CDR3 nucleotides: TGTGCCAGCAGTTCGTCCGGGACAGGGGCTACAGATACGCAGTATTTT. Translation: CASSSSGTGATDTQYF.

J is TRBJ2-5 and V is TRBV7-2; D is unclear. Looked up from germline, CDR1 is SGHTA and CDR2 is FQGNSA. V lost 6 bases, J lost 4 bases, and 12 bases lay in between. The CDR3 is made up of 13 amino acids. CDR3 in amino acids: CASRGFGAETQYF. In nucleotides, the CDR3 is TGTGCCAGCAGGGGGTTCGGAGCAGAGACCCAGTACTTC.

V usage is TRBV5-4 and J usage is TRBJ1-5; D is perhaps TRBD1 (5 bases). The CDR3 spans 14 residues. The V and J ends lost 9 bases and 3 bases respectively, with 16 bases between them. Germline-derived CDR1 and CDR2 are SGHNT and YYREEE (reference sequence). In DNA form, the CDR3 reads TGTGCCAATTTCGTTGGGGCATTCAATCAGCCCCAGCATTTT. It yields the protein CANFVGAFNQPQHF. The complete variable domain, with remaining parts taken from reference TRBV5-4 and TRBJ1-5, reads ETGVTQSPTHLIKTRGQQVTLRCSSQSGHNTVSWYQQALGQGPQFIFQYYREEENGRGNFPPRFSGLQFPNYSSELNVNALELDDSALYLCANFVGAFNQPQHFGDGTRLSIL.

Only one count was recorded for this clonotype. The DNA for the CDR3 is TGCAGCGTTGACTCAGGACTTGGCGAGGGTACGCAGTATTTT. It is translated as CSVDSGLGEGTQYF. The rearrangement joins TRBV29-1 to TRBJ2-3, with D possibly being TRBD2 (5 bases). Germline V lookup: CDR1 SQVTM, CDR2 ANQGSEA. The length of the CDR3 is 14 residues. Deletions cut 3 bases from V and 8 bases from J, with 18 bases between.

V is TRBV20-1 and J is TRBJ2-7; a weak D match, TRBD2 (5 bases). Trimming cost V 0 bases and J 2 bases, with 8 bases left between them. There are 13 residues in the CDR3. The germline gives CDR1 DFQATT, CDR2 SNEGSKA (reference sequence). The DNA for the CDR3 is TGCAGTGCTAGAGATGAGGGTACCTACGAGCAGTACTTC. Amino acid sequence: CSARDEGTYEQYF.

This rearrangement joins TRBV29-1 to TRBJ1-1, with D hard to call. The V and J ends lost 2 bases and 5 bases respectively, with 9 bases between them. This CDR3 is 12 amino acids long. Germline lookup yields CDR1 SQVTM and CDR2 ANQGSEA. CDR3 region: CSVEFEGTEAFF. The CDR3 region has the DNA TGCAGCGTTGAATTCGAAGGGACTGAAGCTTTCTTT. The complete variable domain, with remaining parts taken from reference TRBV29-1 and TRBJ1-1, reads SAVISQKPSRDICQRGTSLTIQCQVDSQVTMMFWYRQQPGQSLTLIATANQGSEATYESGFVIDKFPISRPNLTFSTLTVSNMSPEDSSIYLCSVEFEGTEAFFGQGTRLTVV.

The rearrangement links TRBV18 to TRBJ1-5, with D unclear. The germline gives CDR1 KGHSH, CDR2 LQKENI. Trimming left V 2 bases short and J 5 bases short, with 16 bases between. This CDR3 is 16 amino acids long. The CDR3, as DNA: TGTGCCAGCTCACCAGAAGTGAGGGAGAATTATCAGCCCCAGCATTTT. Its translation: CASSPEVRENYQPQHF. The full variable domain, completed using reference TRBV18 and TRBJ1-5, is NAGVMQNPRHLVRRRGQEARLRCSPMKGHSHVYWYRQLPEEGLKFMVYLQKENIIDESGMPKERFSAEFPKEGPSILRIQQVVRGDSAAYFCASSPEVRENYQPQHFGDGTRLSIL.

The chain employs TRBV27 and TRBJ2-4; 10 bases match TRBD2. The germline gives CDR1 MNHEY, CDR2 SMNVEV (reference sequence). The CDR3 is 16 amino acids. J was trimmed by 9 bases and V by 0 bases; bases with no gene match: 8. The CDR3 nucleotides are TGTGCCAGCAGTTTATCGTCTAGCGGGAGAGGTGGCATTCAGTACTTC. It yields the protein CASSLSSSGRGGIQYF.

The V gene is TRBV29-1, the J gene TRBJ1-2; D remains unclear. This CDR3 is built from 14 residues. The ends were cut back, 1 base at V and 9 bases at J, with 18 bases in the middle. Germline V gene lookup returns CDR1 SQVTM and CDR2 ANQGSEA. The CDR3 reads CSVEAPDKSVSYTF. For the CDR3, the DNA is TGCAGCGTTGAAGCCCCTGACAAGTCTGTGAGCTACACCTTC.

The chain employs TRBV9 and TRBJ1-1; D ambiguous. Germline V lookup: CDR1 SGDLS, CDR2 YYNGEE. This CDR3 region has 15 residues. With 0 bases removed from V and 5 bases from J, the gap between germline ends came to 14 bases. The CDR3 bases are TGTGCCAGCAGCGTAGATGAGGGATCGGGAACTGAAGCTTTCTTT. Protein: CASSVDEGSGTEAFF.

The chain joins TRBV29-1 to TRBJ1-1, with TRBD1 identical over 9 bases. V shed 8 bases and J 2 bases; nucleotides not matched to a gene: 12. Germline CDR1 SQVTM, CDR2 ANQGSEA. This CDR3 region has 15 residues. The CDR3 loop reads CSLTENRGLNTEAFF. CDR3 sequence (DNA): TGCAGCCTGACGGAAAACAGGGGGCTCAACACTGAAGCTTTCTTT.

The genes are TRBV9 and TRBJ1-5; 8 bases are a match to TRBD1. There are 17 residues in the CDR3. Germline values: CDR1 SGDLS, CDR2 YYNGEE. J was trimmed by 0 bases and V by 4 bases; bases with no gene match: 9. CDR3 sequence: CASSSGGTGYSNQPQHF. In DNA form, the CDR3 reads TGTGCCAGCAGCTCCGGCGGGACAGGTTATAGCAATCAGCCCCAGCATTTT.

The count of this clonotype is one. The CDR3 loop reads CASSSGQGELDTEAFF. The DNA for the CDR3 is TGCGCCAGCAGCAGCGGACAGGGAGAGTTGGACACTGAAGCTTTCTTT. V usage is TRBV5-1 and J usage is TRBJ1-1; TRBD1 agrees at 8 bases. CDR1 and CDR2 (germline): SGHRS, YFSETQ. This CDR3 region has 16 residues. The junction had 11 bases not matched to a gene; V was cut back by 4 bases and J by 3 bases.

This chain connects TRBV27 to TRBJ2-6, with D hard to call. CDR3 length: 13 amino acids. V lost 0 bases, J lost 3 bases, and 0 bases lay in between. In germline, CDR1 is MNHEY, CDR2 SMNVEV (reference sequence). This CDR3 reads CASSLSGANVLTF. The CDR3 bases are TGTGCCAGCAGTTTATCTGGGGCCAACGTCCTGACTTTC.

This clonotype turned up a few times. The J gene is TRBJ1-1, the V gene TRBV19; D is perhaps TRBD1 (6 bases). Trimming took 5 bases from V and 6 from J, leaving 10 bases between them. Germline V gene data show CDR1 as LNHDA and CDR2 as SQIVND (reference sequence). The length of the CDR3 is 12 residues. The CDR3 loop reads CASSPGVAEAFF. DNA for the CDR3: TGTGCCAGTAGTCCAGGGGTAGCTGAAGCTTTCTTT.

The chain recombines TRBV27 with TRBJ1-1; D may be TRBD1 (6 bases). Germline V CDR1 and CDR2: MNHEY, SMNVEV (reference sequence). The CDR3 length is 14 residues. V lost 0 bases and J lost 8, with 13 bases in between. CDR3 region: CASSLSYPGQEAFF. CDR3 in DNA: TGTGCCAGCAGTTTATCGTACCCGGGACAAGAAGCTTTCTTT.

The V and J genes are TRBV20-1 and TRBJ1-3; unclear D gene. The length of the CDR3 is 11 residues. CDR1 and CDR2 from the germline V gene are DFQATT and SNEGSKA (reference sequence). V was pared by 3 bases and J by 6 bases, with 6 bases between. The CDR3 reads CSASLENTIYF. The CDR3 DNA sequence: TGCAGTGCTAGTTTGGAAAACACCATATATTTT.

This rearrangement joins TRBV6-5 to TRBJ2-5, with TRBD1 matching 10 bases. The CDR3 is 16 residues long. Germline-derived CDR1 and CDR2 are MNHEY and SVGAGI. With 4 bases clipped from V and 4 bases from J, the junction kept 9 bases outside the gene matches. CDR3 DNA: TGTGCCAGCAGTTCAGGGACAGGGGACCTGGGAGAGACCCAGTACTTC. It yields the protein CASSSGTGDLGETQYF.

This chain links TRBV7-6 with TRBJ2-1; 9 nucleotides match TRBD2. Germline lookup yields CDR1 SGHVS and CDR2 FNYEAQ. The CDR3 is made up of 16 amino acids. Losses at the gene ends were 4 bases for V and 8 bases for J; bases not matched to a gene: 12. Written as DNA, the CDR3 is TGTGCCAGCAGCTCACACCGACTAGCGGTCTTGGATGAGCAGTTCTTC. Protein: CASSSHRLAVLDEQFF. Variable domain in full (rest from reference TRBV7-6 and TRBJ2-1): GAGVSQSPRYKVTKRGQDVALRCDPISGHVSLYWYRQALGQGPEFLTYFNYEAQQDKSGLPNDRFSAERPEGSISTLTIQRTEQRDSAMYRCASSSHRLAVLDEQFFGPGTRLTVL.

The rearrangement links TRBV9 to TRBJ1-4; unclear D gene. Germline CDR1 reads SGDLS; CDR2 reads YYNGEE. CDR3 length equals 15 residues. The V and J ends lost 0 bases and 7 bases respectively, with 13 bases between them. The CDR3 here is CASSVATASGEKLFF. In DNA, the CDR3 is TGTGCCAGCAGCGTAGCTACAGCGAGCGGTGAAAAACTGTTTTTT.

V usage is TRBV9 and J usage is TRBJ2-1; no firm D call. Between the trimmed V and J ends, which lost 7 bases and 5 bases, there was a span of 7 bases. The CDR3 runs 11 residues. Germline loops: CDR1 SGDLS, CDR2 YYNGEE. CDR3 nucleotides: TGTGCCAGCGGTTACGACAATGAGCAGTTCTTC. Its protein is CASGYDNEQFF.